The 14 T cell receptor beta chains below were found in one sample sequenced in a study of T-cell reconstitution after alpha-beta-depleted transplantation in children. Library preparation (for TCRbeta) was performed with unique molecular identifiers. TCRdb reanalysed the PCR reads using MiXCR and keeps one entry per CDR3 protein. Of hundreds of thousands of distinct CDR3 sequences in the sample, around 15% were seen once. The sample in question was PBMCs, mostly from graft donor cells, obtained 360 days after TCRalphabeta/CD19-depleted stem cell transplant. These receptor sequences come from a male patient under 18 who had a stem cell transplant for acute lymphoblastic leukemia, so the T cells may come from the graft donor.

The chain uses TRBV7-9 and TRBJ2-7; D is uncertain. The V gene's germline CDR1 is SEHNR and CDR2 FQNEAQ (reference sequence). The CDR3 contains 13 residues. With 2 bases removed from V and 1 base from J, the gap between germline ends came to 6 bases. The DNA for the CDR3 is TGTGCCAGCAGCTTAATCACTTCCTACGAGCAGTACTTC. It yields the protein CASSLITSYEQYF.

This clonotype has a count of ten or more. This chain uses TRBV27 with TRBJ2-3, with D unresolved. The CDR3 extends over 13 amino acids. The V end lost 4 bases, the J end lost 2 bases, and 7 bases lay between the germline ends. Germline lookup yields CDR1 MNHEY and CDR2 SMNVEV (reference sequence). Here the CDR3 reads CASSSLDTDTQYF. In DNA, the CDR3 is TGTGCCAGCAGTTCCTTGGACACAGATACGCAGTATTTT.

J is TRBJ2-7 and V is TRBV20-1; TRBD2 aligns across 8 bases. Germline CDR1 is DFQATT and CDR2 is SNEGSKA (reference sequence). V lost 8 bases to trimming and J lost 3 bases; unmatched junction nucleotides: 6. This CDR3 comprises 12 residues. The CDR3: CSTFAGGYEQYF. The CDR3 nucleotides read TGCAGTACCTTTGCGGGAGGCTACGAGCAGTACTTC.

The V call is TRBV3-1, the J call TRBJ2-7, with D uncertain. Germline CDR1 LGHDT, CDR2 YNNKEL (reference sequence). The CDR3 length is 14 residues. The V end was cut by 0 bases, the J end by 6 bases, with 12 bases between. The CDR3, as DNA: TGTGCCAGCAGCCAAGATCGGAGCGCGATCGAGCAGTACTTC. Protein product: CASSQDRSAIEQYF.

This clonotype was counted ten times or more. The genes are TRBV9 and TRBJ1-1; the D is unclear. Trimming shortened V by 3 bases and J by 8 bases, and 23 bases separated the two germline ends. The CDR3 is 16 amino acids. Germline lookup yields CDR1 SGDLS and CDR2 YYNGEE. The CDR3 bases are TGTGCCAGCAGCGAGCTGGACCGAATCGCGGCCCCCGAAGCTTTCTTT. Protein sequence: CASSELDRIAAPEAFF. Combining the CDR3 with reference TRBV9 and TRBJ1-1 gives the whole variable domain DSGVTQTPKHLITATGQRVTLRCSPRSGDLSVYWYQQSLDQGLQFLIQYYNGEERAKGNILERFSAQQFPDLHSELNLSSLELGDSALYFCASSELDRIAAPEAFFGQGTRLTVV.

This clonotype occurred a few times. The chain recombines TRBV5-5 with TRBJ1-6; D is perhaps TRBD1 (5 bases). The CDR3 is made up of 14 amino acids. The V end lost 6 bases, the J end lost 5 bases, and 12 bases lay between the germline ends. Germline-derived CDR1 and CDR2 are SGHKS and YYEKEE (reference sequence). CDR3 coding DNA: TGTGCCAGCAAAGAGGGGTGCGATAATTCACCCCTCCACTTT. Residues: CASKEGCDNSPLHF.

This clonotype was detected ten times or more. This rearrangement joins TRBV29-1 to TRBJ1-4; D is possibly TRBD1 (5 bases). Between the trimmed V and J ends, which lost 3 bases and 5 bases, there was a span of 10 bases. The CDR3 loop spans 13 amino acids. CDR1 is SQVTM and CDR2 is ANQGSEA in the germline V gene. DNA of the CDR3: TGCAGCGTTGAGCAGGGTCTCAATGAAAAACTGTTTTTT. Its protein is CSVEQGLNEKLFF.

This chain connects TRBV12-3 or TRBV12-4 to TRBJ2-5; D gene unclear. Trimming left V 6 bases short and J 2 bases short, with 10 bases between. This CDR3 spans 13 amino acids. This chain's CDR3 is CASRRARQETQYF. The CDR3 nucleotides read TGTGCCAGCAGAAGGGCCAGGCAAGAGACCCAGTACTTC.

V and J are TRBV5-1 and TRBJ1-1; D unresolved. Germline loops: CDR1 SGHRS, CDR2 YFSETQ. The CDR3 spans 14 residues. V dropped 0 bases and J dropped 6 bases, with 12 bases sitting between them. The CDR3 DNA reads as TGCGCCAGCAGCTTGGGGCAGTCTCCGGCTGAAGCTTTCTTT. Its translation: CASSLGQSPAEAFF.

This clonotype was seen at least ten times. A read error may produce the germline difference seen at one junction end. This chain links TRBV5-1 with TRBJ2-1; TRBD1 might be the D (6 bases). Germline V gene sequence: CDR1 SGHRS, CDR2 YFSETQ. This CDR3 has 14 amino acids. The CDR3 DNA is TGTGCCAGCAGTTTAGGGGGAGAATACAATGAGCAGTTCTTC. Translating it yields CASSLGGEYNEQFF.

This clonotype was detected many times. The chain combines TRBV5-1 with TRBJ2-7; 9 nucleotides align to TRBD1. V shed 5 bases and J 6 bases; nucleotides not matched to a gene: 3. This CDR3 spans 12 amino acids. Germline assignment: CDR1 SGHRS and CDR2 YFSETQ. The CDR3 coding sequence is TGCGCCAGCAGGCCGACAGGGGGCGAGCAGTACTTC. Translating gives CASRPTGGEQYF.

This clonotype was seen many times. The V call is TRBV9, the J call TRBJ1-5; D is undetermined. Germline V CDR1 and CDR2: SGDLS, YYNGEE. The V and J ends lost 0 bases and 5 bases respectively, with 12 bases between them. The CDR3 spans 15 residues. The CDR3 sequence: CASSVEGTAYQPQHF. The CDR3 DNA is TGTGCCAGCAGCGTAGAGGGCACAGCTTATCAGCCCCAGCATTTT.

This clonotype has ten or more counts. The chain recombines TRBV27 with TRBJ2-7; 7 bases fit TRBD2. Trimming at V came to 2 bases and at J to 1 base, leaving 8 bases not matched to a gene. Germline CDR1 is MNHEY and CDR2 is SMNVEV (reference sequence). CDR3 length equals 16 residues. The CDR3 sequence: CASSLVRDYTSYEQYF. DNA of the CDR3: TGTGCCAGCAGTTTAGTCCGGGACTATACTTCCTACGAGCAGTACTTC.

The chain couples TRBV11-1 to TRBJ2-2; 8 bases line up with TRBD2. Germline V gene lookup returns CDR1 SGHAT and CDR2 FQDESV (reference sequence). CDR3 length: 15 amino acids. With 5 bases clipped from V and 3 bases from J, the junction kept 5 bases outside the gene matches. The CDR3 nucleotides read TGTGCCAGCAGCCTCGGGAGGGGGGACACCGGGGAGCTGTTTTTT. This encodes CASSLGRGDTGELFF.